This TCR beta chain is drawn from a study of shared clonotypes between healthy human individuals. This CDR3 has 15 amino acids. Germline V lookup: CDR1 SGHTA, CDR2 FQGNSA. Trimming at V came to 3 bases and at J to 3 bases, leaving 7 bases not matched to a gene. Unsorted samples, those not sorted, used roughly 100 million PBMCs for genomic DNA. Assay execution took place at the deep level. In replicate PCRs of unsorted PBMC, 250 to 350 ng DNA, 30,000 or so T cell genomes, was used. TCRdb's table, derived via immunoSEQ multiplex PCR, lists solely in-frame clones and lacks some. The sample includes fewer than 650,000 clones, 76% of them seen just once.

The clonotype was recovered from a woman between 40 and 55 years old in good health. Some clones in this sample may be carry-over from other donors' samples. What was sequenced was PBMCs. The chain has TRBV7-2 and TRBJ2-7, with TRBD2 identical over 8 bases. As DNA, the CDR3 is TGTGCCAGCAGCTTTGTAGTAGCGGGGCGCTACGAGCAGTACTTC. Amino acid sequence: CASSFVVAGRYEQYF.